This T cell receptor beta chain comes out of a study of T cells after yellow fever vaccination. Study in general: Those fractions that held only low numbers of cells were prepared using the SMART-Seq v4 Ultra Low Input RNA kit.

This clonotype was seen at least ten times. What it binds is unknown. CDR1 and CDR2 from the germline V gene are SGHRS and YFSETQ. The CDR3 covers 15 residues. J gave up 7 bases and V 2 bases, and 6 bases lay outside the gene matches. Study-wide results and caveats: Re-detected after boosting: most primary clones, almost 97% of CD4 and around 86% of CD8.

TCRdb redid the calling of the 5' RACE reads with MiXCR, one entry per CDR3 protein. The sample holds 400,000 or so distinct CDR3 sequences, roughly 6.2% seen once. This TCR was recovered from a man aged 25 to 40 who received the YFV17D yellow fever vaccine. Here the sequenced sample was PBMCs, taken 5 days after the yellow fever booster vaccination. The V gene is TRBV5-1, the J gene TRBJ2-4, with 10 bases aligning to TRBD2. The CDR3 DNA follows: TGCGCCAGCAGCTTTTTAGCGGGAGGAGGGAACATTCAGTACTTC. Translated, it gives CASSFLAGGGNIQYF.